Only a few counts were recorded for the clone carrying this TCR beta chain. This sample stems from a study of blood T cell repertoires in COVID-19. The germline V gene has CDR1 MDHEN and CDR2 SYDVKM. CDR3 length: 14 amino acids. Trimming took 3 bases from V and 8 from J; bases not matched to a gene: 6. The repertoire was sequenced with immunoSEQ multiplex PCR; TCRdb's copy has only in-frame clones and lacks some. The repertoire consists of 50,000 or so clones, with 85% occurring once and the leading ten covering more than 4.5%. Sequences were obtained from peripheral blood. This receptor was taken from a man aged 35 to 55 with active COVID-19. This rearrangement joins TRBV28 to TRBJ2-4, with TRBD2 matching 8 bases. CDR3 DNA sequence: TGTGCCAGCAGTTTCCCCGGGGGGGAAGACATTCAGTACTTC. It specifies CASSFPGGEDIQYF.